Following are 16 T cell receptor beta chains from one sample sequenced in a study of tissue T cells after allogeneic stem cell transplantation. Time point defined: mouse harvest day 14 after allogeneic transplant. Tail vein injection delivered 10^7 T-cell-depleted bone marrow cells and 10^6 splenic CD5+ T cells. Using immunoSEQ multiplex PCR, the repertoire was profiled, and TCRdb retains in-frame clones only, with some absent. This sample has thousands of clones, with nearly 50% found just once. The material sequenced was lymph node tissue. The receptors shown here come from a female BALB/c mouse given C57BL/6 T cells with graft-versus-host disease after an allogeneic hematopoietic cell transplant.

Note on this clone: Germline and genes: mouse. The CDR3 end lies 1 residue beyond the end of the read and is filled in from the germline J gene. The chain carries TRBV12-2 and TRBJ1-1, with D possibly TRBD1 on 6 matching bases. CDR3 length equals 11 residues. Germline V gene data show CDR1 as SGHLS and CDR2 as HYDKME. Trimming removed 5 bases at V and 7 bases at J, with 10 bases between. The covered CDR3 bases are TGTGCCAGCTTCCGGGACAAAGAAGTCTTC. As protein: CASFRDKEVF. The whole CDR3 is CASFRDKEVFF.

Comment on this clone: Mouse names are used for the genes. The DNA ends 1 residue before the CDR3 does, and the rest of the CDR3 is filled in from the germline J gene. This chain links TRBV29 with TRBJ2-2; D call uncertain. Trimming took 0 bases from V and 0 from J, leaving 5 bases between them. Germline assignment: CDR1 MSHET and CDR2 SYDVDS. This CDR3 region has 15 residues. CDR3 DNA (partial): TGTGCTAGCAGTTTATCGGGGACAAACACCGGGCAGCTCTAC. Protein: CASSLSGTNTGQLY. The CDR3 reads in full as CASSLSGTNTGQLYF.

This clone was seen a handful of times. The germline and genes are mouse ones. With the read ending 1 residue before the CDR3 end, the germline J gene is used to fill in that end. The genes are TRBV26 and TRBJ1-4, with 8 bases matching TRBD1. This CDR3 is built from 15 residues. The V gene's germline CDR1 is KGHPV and CDR2 FQNQEV (reference sequence). Unmatched junction bases numbered 3, after V lost 6 bases and J lost 0 bases. Here the CDR3 reads CASSLRGLSNERLFF. The CDR3 DNA, read in part, is TGTGCCAGCAGCCTCAGGGGGCTTTCCAACGAAAGATTATTT.

In regard to this clone: The genes are named according to mouse. The read stops 1 residue short of the end of the CDR3; the missing end is completed from the germline J gene. V is TRBV12-1 and J is TRBJ1-2, with D hard to call. CDR1 and CDR2 from the germline V gene are SGHSN and HYEKVE. This CDR3 is built from 13 residues. V shed 2 bases and J shed 0 bases, with 6 bases lying between them. CDR3 DNA (partial): TGTGCCAGCTCTCGTGGGACAAACTCCGACTACACC. Encoded protein: CASSRGTNSDYT. The CDR3 reads in full as CASSRGTNSDYTF.

A remark on this clone: Genes here carry mouse names. The observed sequence ends 1 residue before the CDR3 terminus, with the missing tail filled in from the germline J gene. V is TRBV24 and J is TRBJ2-7, with 7 bases fitting TRBD2. CDR3 length equals 14 residues. The germline V gene encodes CDR1 KGHTA and CDR2 FRNEEI. V trimming: 3 bases; J trimming: 0 bases; junction bases outside the gene matches: 2. CDR3 DNA, as far as it was read: TGTGCCAGCAGTCTATGGGGGGACTCCTATGAACAGTAC. It is translated as CASSLWGDSYEQY. The whole CDR3 protein is CASSLWGDSYEQYF.

This clone was seen only once. Gene names refer to mouse genes. CDR3 protein: CASSLGLDQDTQYF. The sequenced CDR3 bases are TGTGCCAGCAGTCTAGGGTTGGACCAAGACACCCAGTAC. The chain has TRBV26 and TRBJ2-5; D not certain. Sequencing ends 1 residue short of the CDR3 end; the germline J gene provides the rest. The CDR3 contains 14 residues. Germline loops: CDR1 KGHPV, CDR2 FQNQEV (reference sequence). Trimming left V 3 bases short and J 1 base short, with 8 bases between.

Concerning this clone: Genes here carry mouse names. The read is 1 residue too short to cover the CDR3 end, so that end is filled in from the germline J gene. This chain uses TRBV12-1 with TRBJ1-1; D is ambiguous. Germline V gene sequence: CDR1 SGHSN, CDR2 HYEKVE. V gave up 0 bases and J gave up 1 base, with 8 bases separating them. The CDR3 is 14 residues long. The DNA read from the CDR3 is TGTGCCAGCTCTCTCGAGAGGTCGAACACAGAAGTCTTC. This sequence encodes CASSLERSNTEVF. The CDR3 in full is CASSLERSNTEVFF.

On this clone: Gene labels here are mouse ones. The read terminates 1 residue ahead of where the CDR3 ends, so the germline J gene completes it. The chain carries TRBV14 and TRBJ1-4; 9 bases line up with TRBD1. Germline V CDR1 and CDR2: SGHDT, FRDEAV. This CDR3 is built from 18 residues. With V trimmed by 4 bases and J by 0 bases, 10 bases remained unmatched. The CDR3 DNA, read in part, is TGTGCCAGCAGTCACCGGGACAGGGAGGGAATTTCCAACGAAAGATTATTT. Encoded protein: CASSHRDREGISNERLF. Given in full, the CDR3 is CASSHRDREGISNERLFF.

As regards this clone: Gene names refer to mouse genes. The missing CDR3 end, 1 residue past where the read stops, is filled in from the germline J gene. This chain connects TRBV4 to TRBJ2-7; TRBD2 matches at 9 bases. V trimming: 3 bases; J trimming: 3 bases; junction bases outside the gene matches: 3. This CDR3 is 14 amino acids long. Per germline, CDR1 LGHDT and CDR2 YNNKQL (reference sequence). CDR3 protein: CASSYLWGGYEQYF. Partial CDR3 DNA: TGTGCCAGCAGCTATCTCTGGGGGGGCTATGAACAGTAC.

Concerning this clone itself: Genes and germline are mouse. Read data end 1 residue before the CDR3 end; the end is taken from the germline J gene. V gene TRBV23 combines with J gene TRBJ2-7; TRBD1 reflects the table's D call only, with no check against the DNA. This CDR3 has 14 amino acids. CDR1 is KGHTA and CDR2 is FQNQQP in the germline V gene. The CDR3 loop reads CSSSQGTGWNEQYF. The sequenced part of the CDR3 DNA is TGCTCCAGCAGTCAAGGGACAGGGTGGAATGAACAGTAC.

A remark on this clone: Each gene name is a mouse one. The sequenced fragment ends 1 residue before the CDR3 boundary, so the rest is inferred from the germline J gene. V gene TRBV19 combines with J gene TRBJ2-3; 8 bases map to TRBD1. Germline V lookup: CDR1 FNHDT, CDR2 SITEND (reference sequence). V was pared by 7 bases and J by 1 base, with 5 bases of the junction left unmatched. There are 14 residues in the CDR3. CDR3 DNA, as far as it was read: TGTGCCAGCGACAGGGGAGGGCGTGCAGAAACGCTGTAT. It translates to CASDRGGRAETLY. The CDR3 as a whole reads CASDRGGRAETLYF.

Only a few counts were recorded for this clone. Mouse gene names and germline throughout. The read falls 1 residue short of the CDR3 end, and the missing part is taken from the germline J gene. This sequence joins TRBV26 and TRBJ2-5; D is uncertain. The CDR3 consists of 11 residues. With 6 bases removed from V and 3 bases from J, the gap between germline ends came to 4 bases. Germline-derived CDR1 and CDR2 are KGHPV and FQNQEV (reference sequence). The CDR3 is CASSAQDTQYF. The covered CDR3 bases are TGTGCCAGCAGCGCTCAAGACACCCAGTAC.

Notes on this clone: Germline and genes here are mouse. Read coverage stops 1 residue before the CDR3 terminus; the germline J gene supplies the remainder. The rearrangement joins TRBV19 to TRBJ2-7, with a weak D call TRBD2 (5 bases). Trimming removed 2 bases at V and 6 bases at J, with 9 bases between. The CDR3 spans 12 residues. The germline CDR1 and CDR2 sequences are FNHDT and SITEND (reference sequence). CDR3 DNA, as far as it was read: TGTGCCAGCAGTATGGGCTGGGTTGAACAGTAC. Its translation is CASSMGWVEQY. The full CDR3 reads CASSMGWVEQYF.

This clone has only one observation. The listed genes are named as in mouse. The read comes to an end 1 residue before the CDR3 does, leaving the germline J gene to fill in the end. This chain connects TRBV5 to TRBJ2-5; D is perhaps TRBD1 or TRBD2 (6 bases each). The ends were cut back, 0 bases at V and 3 bases at J, with 13 bases in the middle. This CDR3 comprises 16 residues. Per the germline V gene, CDR1 is LGHNA and CDR2 is YNLKQL (reference sequence). The sequenced CDR3 bases are TGTGCCAGCAGCCAAGATTGGGGGCGAGGGCAAGACACCCAGTAC. It translates to CASSQDWGRGQDTQY. The CDR3 in its entirety is CASSQDWGRGQDTQYF.

This clone turned up a few times. Gene names are mouse gene names. The read is 1 residue too short to cover the CDR3 end, so that end is filled in from the germline J gene. This chain links TRBV14 with TRBJ2-2; the D call may be TRBD1 or TRBD2 (5 bases each). CDR1 SGHDT and CDR2 FRDEAV come from the germline V gene. V was cut by 1 base and J by 5 bases, with 6 bases left in between. The CDR3 is 13 amino acids. The CDR3 sequence is CASSFGGTGQLYF. The part of the CDR3 DNA that was read is TGTGCCAGCAGTTTCGGGGGAACCGGGCAGCTCTAC.

About this clone: Germline and genes: mouse. The CDR3 extends 1 residue past the end of the read, so its final part is completed from the germline J gene. The gene calls are TRBV12-2 and TRBJ2-7, with D perhaps TRBD1 (6 bases). This CDR3 has 12 amino acids. CDR1 and CDR2 (germline): SGHLS, HYDKME. Trimming removed 3 bases from V and 4 bases from J, with 9 bases in between. The DNA read from the CDR3 is TGTGCCAGCTCTTGGGACACATATGAACAGTAC. This sequence encodes CASSWDTYEQY. The CDR3 in its entirety is CASSWDTYEQYF.